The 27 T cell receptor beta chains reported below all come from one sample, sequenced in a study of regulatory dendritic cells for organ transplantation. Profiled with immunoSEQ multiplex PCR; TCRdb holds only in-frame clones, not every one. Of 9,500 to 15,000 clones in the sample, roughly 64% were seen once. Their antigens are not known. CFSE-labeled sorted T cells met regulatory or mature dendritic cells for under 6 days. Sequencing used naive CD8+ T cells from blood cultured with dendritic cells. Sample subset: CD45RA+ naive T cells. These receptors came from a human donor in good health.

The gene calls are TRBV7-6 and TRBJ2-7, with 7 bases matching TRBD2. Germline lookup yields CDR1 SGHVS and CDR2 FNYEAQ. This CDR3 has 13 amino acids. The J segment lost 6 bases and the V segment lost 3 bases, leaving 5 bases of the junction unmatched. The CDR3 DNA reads TGTGCCAGCAGCTTGGGAGGGAGAAGCGAGCAGTACTTC. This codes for CASSLGGRSEQYF.

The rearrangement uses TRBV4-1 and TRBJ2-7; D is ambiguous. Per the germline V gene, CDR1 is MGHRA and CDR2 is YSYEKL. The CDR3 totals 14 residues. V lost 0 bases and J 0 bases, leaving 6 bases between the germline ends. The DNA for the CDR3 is TGCGCCAGCAGCCAAGATGGCTCCTCCTACGAGCAGTACTTC. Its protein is CASSQDGSSYEQYF.

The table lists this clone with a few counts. This chain's CDR3 is CASSLRLAGGELNEQFF. The CDR3, as DNA: TGTGCCAGCAGCCTCCGACTAGCGGGGGGGGAATTAAATGAGCAGTTCTTC. This rearrangement joins TRBV7-8 to TRBJ2-1, with 14 nucleotides matching TRBD2. The V segment lost 5 bases and the J segment 7 bases; nucleotides outside the gene matches: 10. The length of the CDR3 is 17 residues. Germline-derived CDR1 and CDR2 are SGHVS and FQNEAQ.

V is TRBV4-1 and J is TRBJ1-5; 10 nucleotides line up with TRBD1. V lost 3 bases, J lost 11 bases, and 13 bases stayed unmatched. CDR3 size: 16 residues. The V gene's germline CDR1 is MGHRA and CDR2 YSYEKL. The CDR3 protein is CASSHVMGQGFSSQHF. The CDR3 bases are TGCGCCAGCAGCCACGTGATGGGACAGGGGTTTTCTTCCCAGCATTTT.

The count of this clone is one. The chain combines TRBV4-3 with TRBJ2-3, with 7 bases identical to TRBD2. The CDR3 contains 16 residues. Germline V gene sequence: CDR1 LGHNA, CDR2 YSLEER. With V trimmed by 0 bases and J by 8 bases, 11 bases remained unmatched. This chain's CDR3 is CASSQDQAGPGGTQYF. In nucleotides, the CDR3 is TGCGCCAGCAGCCAAGATCAAGCCGGGCCGGGAGGTACGCAGTATTTT.

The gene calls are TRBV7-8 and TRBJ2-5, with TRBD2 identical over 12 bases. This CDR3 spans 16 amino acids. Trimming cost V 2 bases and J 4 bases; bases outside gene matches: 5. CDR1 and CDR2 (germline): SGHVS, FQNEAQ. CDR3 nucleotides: TGTGCCAGCAGCTTAAGACTAGCGGGGGCCGCAGAGACCCAGTACTTC. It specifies CASSLRLAGAAETQYF.

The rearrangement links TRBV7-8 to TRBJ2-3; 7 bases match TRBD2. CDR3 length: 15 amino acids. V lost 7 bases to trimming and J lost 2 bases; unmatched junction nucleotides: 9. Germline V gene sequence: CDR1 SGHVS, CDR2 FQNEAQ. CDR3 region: CASKDGTTITDTQYF. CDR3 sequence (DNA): TGTGCCAGCAAAGACGGGACTACCATCACAGATACGCAGTATTTT.

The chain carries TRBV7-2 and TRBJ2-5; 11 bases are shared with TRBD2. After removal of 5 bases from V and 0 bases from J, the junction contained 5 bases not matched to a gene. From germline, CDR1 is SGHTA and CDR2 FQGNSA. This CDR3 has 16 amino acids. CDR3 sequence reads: CASSPWGLADQETQYF. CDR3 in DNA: TGTGCCAGCAGCCCCTGGGGACTAGCGGACCAAGAGACCCAGTACTTC. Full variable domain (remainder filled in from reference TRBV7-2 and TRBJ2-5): GAGVSQSPSNKVTEKGKDVELRCDPISGHTALYWYRQSLGQGLEFLIYFQGNSAPDKSGLPSDRFSAERTGGSVSTLTIQRTQQEDSAVYLCASSPWGLADQETQYFGPGTRLLVL.

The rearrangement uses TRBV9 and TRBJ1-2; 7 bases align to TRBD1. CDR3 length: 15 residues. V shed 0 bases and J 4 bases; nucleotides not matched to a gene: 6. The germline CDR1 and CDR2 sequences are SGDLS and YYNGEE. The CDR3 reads CASSVGQGFGYGYTF. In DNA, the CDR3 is TGTGCCAGCAGCGTAGGACAGGGATTTGGCTATGGCTACACCTTC.

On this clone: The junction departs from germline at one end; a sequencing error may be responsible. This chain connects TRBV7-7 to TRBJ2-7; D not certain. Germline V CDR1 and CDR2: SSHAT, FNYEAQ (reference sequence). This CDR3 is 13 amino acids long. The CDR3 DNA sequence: TGTGCTAGCAGCCCAGGTTGGACCTACGAGCAGTACTTC. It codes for CASSPGWTYEQYF.

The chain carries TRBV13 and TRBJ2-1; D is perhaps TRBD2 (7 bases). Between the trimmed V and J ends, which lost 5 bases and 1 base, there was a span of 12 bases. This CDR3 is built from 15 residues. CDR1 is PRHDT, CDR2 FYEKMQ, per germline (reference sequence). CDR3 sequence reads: CASSPGGLSYNEQFF. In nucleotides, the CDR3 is TGTGCCAGCAGCCCCGGGGGGCTATCCTACAATGAGCAGTTCTTC.

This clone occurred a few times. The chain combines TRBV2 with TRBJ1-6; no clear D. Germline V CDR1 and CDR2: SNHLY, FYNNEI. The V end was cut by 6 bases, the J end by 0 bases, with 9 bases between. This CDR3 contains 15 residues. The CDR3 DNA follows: TGTGCCAGCAGCGGGGAGAGCTCCTATAATTCACCCCTCCACTTT. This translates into CASSGESSYNSPLHF. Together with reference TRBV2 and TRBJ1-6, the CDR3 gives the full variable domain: EPEVTQTPSHQVTQMGQEVILRCVPISNHLYFYWYRQILGQKVEFLVSFYNNEISEKSEIFDDQFSVERPDGSNFTLKIRSTKLEDSAMYFCASSGESSYNSPLHFGNGTRLTVT.

In DNA, the CDR3 is TGCAGCGTTGCCGCGGGGGGGGAATTCTACAATGAGCAGTTCTTC. Amino acid sequence: CSVAAGGEFYNEQFF. The gene calls are TRBV29-1 and TRBJ2-1; 9 bases line up with TRBD2. V lost 4 bases, J lost 3 bases, and 7 bases stayed unmatched. CDR3 length equals 15 residues. Per the germline V gene, CDR1 is SQVTM and CDR2 is ANQGSEA.

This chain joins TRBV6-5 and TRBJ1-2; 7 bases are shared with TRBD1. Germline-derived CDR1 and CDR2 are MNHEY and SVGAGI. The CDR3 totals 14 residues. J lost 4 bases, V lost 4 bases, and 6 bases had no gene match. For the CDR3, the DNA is TGTGCCAGCAGTTCGGGACAGAGATCCTATGGCTACACCTTC. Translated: CASSSGQRSYGYTF.

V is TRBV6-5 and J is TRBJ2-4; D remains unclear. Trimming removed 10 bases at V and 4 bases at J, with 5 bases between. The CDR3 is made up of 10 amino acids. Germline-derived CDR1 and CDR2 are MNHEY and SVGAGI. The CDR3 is CAIQKNIQYF. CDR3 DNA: TGTGCCATCCAAAAAAACATTCAGTACTTC.

CDR3 sequence reads: CASSLPQTGGFRHEQFF. The CDR3 nucleotides read TGTGCCAGCAGCTTACCCCAGACAGGGGGCTTTCGTCATGAGCAGTTCTTC. This rearrangement joins TRBV11-1 to TRBJ2-1; 10 nucleotides align to TRBD1. The CDR3 sequence is 17 residues long. The J segment lost 8 bases and the V segment lost 2 bases, leaving 12 bases of the junction unmatched. The V gene's germline CDR1 is SGHAT and CDR2 FQDESV (reference sequence).

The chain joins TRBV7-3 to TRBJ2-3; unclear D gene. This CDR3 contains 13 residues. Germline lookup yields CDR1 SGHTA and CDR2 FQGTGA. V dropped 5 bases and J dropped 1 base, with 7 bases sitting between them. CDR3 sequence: CASSHGGTDTQYF. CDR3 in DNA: TGTGCCAGCAGCCACGGAGGCACAGATACGCAGTATTTT.

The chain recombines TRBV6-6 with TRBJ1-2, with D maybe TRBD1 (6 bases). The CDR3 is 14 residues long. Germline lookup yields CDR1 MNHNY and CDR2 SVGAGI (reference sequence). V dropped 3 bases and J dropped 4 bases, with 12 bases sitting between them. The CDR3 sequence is CASSYSTGLYGYTF. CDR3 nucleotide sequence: TGTGCCAGCAGTTATTCAACAGGGCTCTATGGCTACACCTTC.

CDR3 region: CASSPGGSYSPLHF. Here the CDR3 DNA reads TGTGCCAGCAGCCCGGGGGGATCCTATTCACCCCTCCACTTT. The rearrangement links TRBV13 to TRBJ1-6; maybe TRBD1 (5 bases). The V gene lost 5 bases and the J gene lost 8 bases, with 13 bases spanning the gap. Per germline, CDR1 PRHDT and CDR2 FYEKMQ (reference sequence). This CDR3 has 14 residues.

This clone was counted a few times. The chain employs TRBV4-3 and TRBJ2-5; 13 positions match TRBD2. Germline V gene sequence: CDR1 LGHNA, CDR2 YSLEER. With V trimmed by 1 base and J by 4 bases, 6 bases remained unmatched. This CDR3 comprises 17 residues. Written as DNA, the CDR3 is TGCGCCAGCAGCCAAGGACTAGCGGGGGGCCCGGGAGAGACCCAGTACTTC. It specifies CASSQGLAGGPGETQYF.

This chain's CDR3 is CASSLLAGGQTGELFF. The CDR3 DNA follows: TGTGCCAGCAGTTTACTAGCGGGGGGGCAAACCGGGGAGCTGTTTTTT. The V and J genes are TRBV6-5 and TRBJ2-2; TRBD2 agrees at 13 bases. The germline CDR1 and CDR2 sequences are MNHEY and SVGAGI. The V and J ends lost 4 bases and 5 bases, in that order; junction bases with no gene match: 4. This CDR3 is built from 16 residues.

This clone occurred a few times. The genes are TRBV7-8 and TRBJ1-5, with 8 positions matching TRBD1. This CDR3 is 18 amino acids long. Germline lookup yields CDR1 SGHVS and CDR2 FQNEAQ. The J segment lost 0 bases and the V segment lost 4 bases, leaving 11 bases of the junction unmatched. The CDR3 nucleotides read TGTGCCAGCAGCTCTCCCCACGGGACAGGAAATAGCAATCAGCCCCAGCATTTT. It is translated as CASSSPHGTGNSNQPQHF.

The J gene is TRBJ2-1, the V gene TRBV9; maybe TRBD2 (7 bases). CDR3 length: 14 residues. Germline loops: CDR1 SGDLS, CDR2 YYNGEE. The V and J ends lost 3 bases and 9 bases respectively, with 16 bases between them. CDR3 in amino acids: CASSGEGELTEQFF. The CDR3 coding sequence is TGTGCCAGCAGCGGGGAGGGGGAATTGACTGAGCAGTTCTTC.

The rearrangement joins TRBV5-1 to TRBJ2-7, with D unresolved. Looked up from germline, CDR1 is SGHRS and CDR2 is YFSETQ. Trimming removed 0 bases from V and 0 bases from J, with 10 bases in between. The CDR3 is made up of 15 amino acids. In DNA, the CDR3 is TGCGCCAGCAGCTTGGGGCCGGCGGACTCCTACGAGCAGTACTTC. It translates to CASSLGPADSYEQYF.

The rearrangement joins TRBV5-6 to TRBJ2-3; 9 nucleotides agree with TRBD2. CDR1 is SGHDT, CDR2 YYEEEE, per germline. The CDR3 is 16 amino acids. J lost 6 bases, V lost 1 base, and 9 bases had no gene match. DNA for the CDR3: TGTGCCAGCAGCTTGTCCGGCGGGGGGGCCCCTGATACGCAGTATTTT. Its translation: CASSLSGGGAPDTQYF.

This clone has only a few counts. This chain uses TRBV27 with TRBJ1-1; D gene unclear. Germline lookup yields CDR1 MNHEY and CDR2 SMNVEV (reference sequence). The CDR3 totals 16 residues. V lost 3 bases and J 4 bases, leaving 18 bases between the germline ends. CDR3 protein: CASSFSLLSRSTEAFF. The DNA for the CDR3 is TGTGCCAGCAGTTTCTCTCTTCTTTCTAGGAGCACTGAAGCTTTCTTT.

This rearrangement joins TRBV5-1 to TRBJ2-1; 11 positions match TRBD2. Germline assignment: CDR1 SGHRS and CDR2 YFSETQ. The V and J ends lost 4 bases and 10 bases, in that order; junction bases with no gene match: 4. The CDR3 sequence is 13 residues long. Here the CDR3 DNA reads TGCGCCAGCAGCGAAACTAGCGGGGGCGAGCAGTTCTTC. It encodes CASSETSGGEQFF.